The 9 T cell receptor beta chains given below trace back to one sample, sequenced in a study of identical twins. TCRdb itself ran the 5' RACE reads through MiXCR, one entry per CDR3 protein. Of approximately 230,000 distinct CDR3 sequences listed, approximately 7.1% are singletons. These data were also reused for a study on T cells expressing NK-cell markers.

Sequencing was carried out using CD8+ T cells sorted from blood. The origin of the receptors is a woman aged 18 to 35 in good health.

The chain joins TRBV4-2 to TRBJ1-1; D is unresolved. The germline gives CDR1 LGHNA, CDR2 YNFKEQ. CDR3 length: 13 residues. Trimming took 4 bases from V and 3 from J, leaving 9 bases between them. The CDR3 loop reads CASSPPHDTEAFF. DNA for the CDR3: TGTGCCAGCAGCCCTCCGCACGACACTGAAGCTTTCTTT.

This clonotype occurred a few times. The V and J genes are TRBV9 and TRBJ2-7; 9 bases agree with TRBD1. CDR1 is SGDLS, CDR2 YYNGEE, per germline. Germline trimming cut 3 bases from V and 2 bases from J; bases unmatched to any gene: 6. The CDR3 has 15 amino acids. The CDR3 DNA follows: TGTGCCAGCAGCGCCTCCGGGACAGGGACCTACGAGCAGTACTTC. Translation: CASSASGTGTYEQYF.

This clonotype was seen a few times. This sequence joins TRBV7-8 and TRBJ2-3; 9 nucleotides match TRBD2. CDR1 and CDR2 from the germline V gene are SGHVS and FQNEAQ. V was pared by 7 bases and J by 7 bases, with 12 bases of the junction left unmatched. CDR3 size: 15 residues. Here the CDR3 DNA reads TGTGCCAGCACCCCCGCCGGGACTAGCTCGAATACGCAGTATTTT. It translates to CASTPAGTSSNTQYF.

The table lists this clonotype with many counts. The chain employs TRBV7-9 and TRBJ2-1; 8 positions agree with TRBD2. Germline lookup yields CDR1 SEHNR and CDR2 FQNEAQ (reference sequence). The CDR3 has 14 residues. V trimming: 5 bases; J trimming: 6 bases; junction bases outside the gene matches: 6. Here the CDR3 reads CASSGGLEGNEQFF. CDR3 in DNA: TGTGCCAGCAGCGGGGGACTAGAGGGCAATGAGCAGTTCTTC.

Regarding this clonotype: Its ends do not fully match the called genes, so a read error is possible. The rearrangement links TRBV7-9 to TRBJ2-3; D not resolved. The CDR3 totals 15 residues. Per germline, CDR1 SEHNR and CDR2 FQNEAQ (reference sequence). CDR3 DNA sequence: TGTGCCAGCAGCTCCCGCAAATTTCCGGCGGATAAGCAGTATTTT. It specifies CASSSRKFPADKQYF.

This clonotype was seen repeatedly, ten times or more. The chain recombines TRBV5-1 with TRBJ1-1; 7 bases line up with TRBD1. The CDR3 length is 17 residues. Unmatched junction bases numbered 16, after V lost 4 bases and J lost 4 bases. Germline V CDR1 and CDR2: SGHRS, YFSETQ. CDR3 sequence (DNA): TGCGCCAGCAGCGGCAGCGAAACGACAGGGAGGGCCACTGAAGCTTTCTTT. Its translation: CASSGSETTGRATEAFF.

In its sample, this clonotype was seen once. V gene TRBV13 combines with J gene TRBJ1-4, with 10 nucleotides matching TRBD1. The CDR3 totals 18 residues. The germline V gene has CDR1 PRHDT and CDR2 FYEKMQ (reference sequence). V trimming: 6 bases; J trimming: 1 base; junction bases outside the gene matches: 11. This CDR3 reads CASSTTGGELRTNEKLFF. In nucleotides, the CDR3 is TGTGCCAGCAGTACGACAGGGGGCGAGCTTCGAACTAATGAAAAACTGTTTTTT.

This clonotype showed up just a few times. The chain employs TRBV5-6 and TRBJ2-1, with 7 bases that match TRBD2. There are 17 residues in the CDR3. CDR1 is SGHDT and CDR2 is YYEEEE in the germline V gene. V lost 0 bases to trimming and J lost 3 bases; unmatched junction nucleotides: 9. In nucleotides, the CDR3 is TGTGCCAGCAGCTTGGTTGATAGGCTAGCGGTCTACAATGAGCAGTTCTTC. The encoded protein is CASSLVDRLAVYNEQFF.

For the CDR3, the DNA is TGCAGTGCTAGTCCAGGGGGCACCGGGGAGCTGTTTTTT. Translating it yields CSASPGGTGELFF. The V and J genes are TRBV20-1 and TRBJ2-2; 7 nucleotides match TRBD1. Germline loops: CDR1 DFQATT, CDR2 SNEGSKA (reference sequence). The CDR3 has 13 residues. Germline trimming cut 3 bases from V and 4 bases from J; bases unmatched to any gene: 2.